A single sample is the source of the 25 T cell receptor beta chains below, sequenced in a study of blood T cell repertoires in COVID-19 (dated by TCRdb to the early 2020s). Library prep was done by the immunoSEQ multiplex PCR assay. In TCRdb, the immuneACCESS table is reduced to in-frame sequences with V and J assigned. These tables do not hold every clone; where another copy was compared, an unresolved V gene accounts for under half, and the others remain unexplained. The sample has under 300,000 clones on record, about 80% of them singletons. 4.9% of the sample comes from the top ten. The sample consisted of peripheral blood. These receptors all stem from a woman aged 80 or over with active or convalescent COVID-19.

The count of this clone is one. The chain has TRBV2 and TRBJ2-3; 12 bases are a match to TRBD2. Unmatched junction bases numbered 11, after V lost 6 bases and J lost 10 bases. This CDR3 is built from 15 residues. Germline lookup yields CDR1 SNHLY and CDR2 FYNNEI. In nucleotides, the CDR3 is TGTGCCAGCAGCGGAGGGGGGACTAGCGGGTTACCGCAGTATTTT. Translated, it gives CASSGGGTSGLPQYF.

The chain uses TRBV5-1 and TRBJ1-6, with 8 bases identical to TRBD1. The CDR3 runs 14 residues. The germline gives CDR1 SGHRS, CDR2 YFSETQ. Losses at the gene ends were 4 bases for V and 8 bases for J; bases not matched to a gene: 5. The CDR3 loop reads CASSPGQEDSPLHF. The CDR3 DNA follows: TGCGCCAGCAGCCCGGGACAGGAAGATTCACCCCTCCACTTT.

The rearrangement links TRBV6-5 to TRBJ2-7, with D possibly matching TRBD1 (5 bases). Between the trimmed V and J ends, which lost 6 bases and 1 base, there was a span of 10 bases. The germline CDR1 and CDR2 sequences are MNHEY and SVGAGI. The CDR3 extends over 13 amino acids. The CDR3 loop reads CASRFAGSYEQYF. The CDR3, as DNA: TGTGCCAGCAGGTTCGCAGGGTCCTACGAGCAGTACTTC.

The V gene is TRBV18, the J gene TRBJ1-6; D unresolved. Trimming shortened V by 3 bases and J by 8 bases, and 11 bases separated the two germline ends. The germline CDR1 and CDR2 sequences are KGHSH and LQKENI. This CDR3 has 14 amino acids. CDR3 residues: CASSPAGWDSPLHF. CDR3 nucleotide sequence: TGTGCCAGCTCACCGGCAGGTTGGGATTCACCCCTCCACTTT. Combining the CDR3 with reference TRBV18 and TRBJ1-6 gives the whole variable domain NAGVMQNPRHLVRRRGQEARLRCSPMKGHSHVYWYRQLPEEGLKFMVYLQKENIIDESGMPKERFSAEFPKEGPSILRIQQVVRGDSAAYFCASSPAGWDSPLHFGNGTRLTVT.

The chain combines TRBV5-1 with TRBJ1-6; D is ambiguous. The CDR3 runs to 16 residues. Germline V lookup: CDR1 SGHRS, CDR2 YFSETQ. V gave up 1 base and J gave up 4 bases, with 12 bases separating them. For the CDR3, the DNA is TGCGCCAGCAGCTTGACTCCGCGGCAGTATAATTCACCCCTCCACTTT. Protein product: CASSLTPRQYNSPLHF.

The chain links TRBV5-6 to TRBJ2-7, with D unresolved. The V gene lost 1 base and the J gene lost 2 bases, with 7 bases spanning the gap. CDR1 SGHDT and CDR2 YYEEEE come from the germline V gene. The CDR3 has 13 residues. CDR3 in amino acids: CASSLTQTYEQYF. CDR3 bases: TGTGCCAGCAGCTTGACACAGACCTACGAGCAGTACTTC.

The rearrangement uses TRBV28 and TRBJ1-4, with 8 bases lining up with TRBD1. CDR1 MDHEN and CDR2 SYDVKM come from the germline V gene. This CDR3 is built from 14 residues. Trimming removed 7 bases from V and 3 bases from J; junction bases left unmatched: 4. CDR3 in amino acids: CASTYRGANEKLFF. CDR3 bases: TGTGCCAGCACTTACAGGGGGGCTAATGAAAAACTGTTTTTT.

This clone was observed a few times. This chain joins TRBV2 and TRBJ1-1; no reliable D call. V was clipped by 5 bases and J by 0 bases, with 16 bases between them. Germline V lookup: CDR1 SNHLY, CDR2 FYNNEI. This CDR3 contains 16 residues. The CDR3 here is CASSPSGTFMNTEAFF. CDR3 coding DNA: TGTGCCAGCAGTCCCAGCGGCACGTTCATGAACACTGAAGCTTTCTTT.

The rearrangement uses TRBV28 and TRBJ2-7, with D unclear. The V gene's germline CDR1 is MDHEN and CDR2 SYDVKM. V lost 6 bases and J 0 bases, leaving 6 bases between the germline ends. The CDR3 length is 12 residues. CDR3: CASRYSSYEQYF. The CDR3 nucleotides read TGTGCCAGCAGATACTCCTCCTACGAGCAGTACTTC.

This chain joins TRBV10-3 and TRBJ2-3; 9 bases fit TRBD1. There are 15 residues in the CDR3. Germline V gene data show CDR1 as ENHRY and CDR2 as SYGVKD. V gave up 6 bases and J gave up 3 bases; unmatched junction bases: 7. In DNA, the CDR3 is TGTGCCATCAGCCAGGGACAGGGTAGAACAGATACGCAGTATTTT. It specifies CAISQGQGRTDTQYF.

In DNA form, the CDR3 reads TGCGCCAGCAGCTCTATTCCGGGAGCCAATCAGCCCCAGCATTTT. Amino acid sequence: CASSSIPGANQPQHF. The rearrangement joins TRBV5-1 to TRBJ1-5; D is ambiguous. V was shortened by 3 bases and J by 3 bases, with 13 bases between the two germline ends. The CDR3 is 15 residues long. CDR1 SGHRS and CDR2 YFSETQ come from the germline V gene.

CDR3 loop: CASSIGSSGQETQYF. CDR3 nucleotides: TGCGCCAGCAGTATCGGTTCTAGCGGTCAAGAGACCCAGTACTTC. V usage is TRBV10-1 and J usage is TRBJ2-5, with 7 bases that match TRBD2. This CDR3 is built from 15 residues. Looked up from germline, CDR1 is WNHNN and CDR2 is SYGVQD (reference sequence). The ends lost 5 bases at V and 2 bases at J; junction bases unmatched: 8.

CDR3 residues: CASSLVLRVRGSGANVLTF. The CDR3 DNA is TGTGCCAGCAGCTTGGTTTTGAGGGTACGGGGCTCTGGGGCCAACGTCCTGACTTTC. This chain connects TRBV5-5 to TRBJ2-6; D may be TRBD2 (5 bases). This CDR3 has 19 amino acids. In germline, CDR1 is SGHKS, CDR2 YYEKEE (reference sequence). Trimming stripped 0 bases from V and 0 bases from J, with 16 bases between.

This clone was observed a single time. The rearrangement uses TRBV6-1 and TRBJ1-3, with unresolved D. Germline CDR1 is MNHNS and CDR2 is SASEGT. The germline V and J ends were trimmed by 7 bases and 3 bases, with 7 bases remaining between them. CDR3 length: 12 residues. For the CDR3, the DNA is TGTGCCAGCAACAGTAATGGAAACACCATATATTTT. This codes for CASNSNGNTIYF.

The chain uses TRBV11-2 and TRBJ1-4, with 7 bases that match TRBD1. Per germline, CDR1 SGHAT and CDR2 FQNNGV. Trimming took 5 bases from V and 3 from J; bases not matched to a gene: 12. This CDR3 spans 17 amino acids. The CDR3 is CASSPRQGGLANEKLFF. In nucleotides, the CDR3 is TGTGCCAGCAGCCCACGACAGGGTGGGTTGGCTAATGAAAAACTGTTTTTT.

The gene calls are TRBV10-3 and TRBJ1-1; D possibly corresponds to TRBD1 (5 bases). Germline assignment: CDR1 ENHRY and CDR2 SYGVKD. This CDR3 has 13 amino acids. Trimming cost V 7 bases and J 0 bases, with 9 bases left between them. CDR3 in DNA: TGTGCCATCAAGGGGATCCTGAACACTGAAGCTTTCTTT. This sequence encodes CAIKGILNTEAFF.

The V call is TRBV5-5, the J call TRBJ2-7, with 13 nucleotides matching TRBD2. CDR1 is SGHKS and CDR2 is YYEKEE in the germline V gene (reference sequence). CDR3 length: 15 amino acids. J gave up 5 bases and V 6 bases, and 8 bases lay outside the gene matches. Written as DNA, the CDR3 is TGTGCCAGCAAACCGGGACTAGCGGGATTTGACGAGCAGTACTTC. It encodes CASKPGLAGFDEQYF.

This chain uses TRBV19 with TRBJ1-1, with D perhaps TRBD1 (6 bases). V lost 6 bases, J lost 4 bases, and 12 bases lay in between. CDR1 and CDR2 from the germline V gene are LNHDA and SQIVND (reference sequence). This CDR3 has 13 amino acids. CDR3 nucleotide sequence: TGTGCCAGTAGCCCCACAGGGCCCACTGAAGCTTTCTTT. Protein product: CASSPTGPTEAFF.

The chain employs TRBV5-4 and TRBJ1-2; possibly TRBD1 for D (6 bases). The V gene's germline CDR1 is SGHNT and CDR2 YYREEE (reference sequence). Deletions cut 4 bases from V and 0 bases from J, with 10 bases between. This CDR3 spans 14 amino acids. CDR3 in DNA: TGTGCCAGCAGCCGGGGGGGCCCTAACTATGGCTACACCTTC. The encoded protein is CASSRGGPNYGYTF.

The chain uses TRBV9 and TRBJ2-1; 12 bases agree with TRBD2. Per germline, CDR1 SGDLS and CDR2 YYNGEE. With V trimmed by 2 bases and J by 6 bases, 12 bases remained unmatched. The CDR3 consists of 18 residues. In nucleotides, the CDR3 is TGTGCCAGCAGCGTGGGGGGCGCTAGCGGGAGGGCCATCAATGAGCAGTTCTTC. It is translated as CASSVGGASGRAINEQFF.

V usage is TRBV5-1 and J usage is TRBJ1-1; tentative D call: TRBD1 (6 bases). Trimming cost V 4 bases and J 1 base, with 17 bases left between them. The CDR3 has 16 residues. The germline V gene encodes CDR1 SGHRS and CDR2 YFSETQ. CDR3 in DNA: TGCGCCAGCAGCCTTACCACCGGGACAACGAACACTGAAGCTTTCTTT. Translating gives CASSLTTGTTNTEAFF.

The V call is TRBV23-1, the J call TRBJ2-7; no firm D call. TRBV23-1 is noted as an ORF with a role that remains uncertain. This CDR3 is built from 14 residues. Deletions cut 1 base from V and 3 bases from J, with 10 bases between. CDR3 coding DNA: TGCGCCAGCAGTCAATGCGGCCTCAACTACGAGCAGTACTTC. Residues: CASSQCGLNYEQYF.

The chain couples TRBV4-1 to TRBJ1-1; TRBD1 aligns across 7 bases. V lost 1 base, J lost 7 bases, and 18 bases stayed unmatched. The germline V gene has CDR1 MGHRA and CDR2 YSYEKL. The CDR3 length is 18 residues. DNA of the CDR3: TGCGCCAGCAGCCAAGGTCGCACAGGGGTGCGTGGACGGATTGAAGCTTTCTTT. Translation: CASSQGRTGVRGRIEAFF.

The gene calls are TRBV4-1 and TRBJ1-1; 8 bases are shared with TRBD1. V was clipped by 7 bases and J by 0 bases; unmatched bases: 13. Germline V gives CDR1 MGHRA, CDR2 YSYEKL. This CDR3 spans 17 amino acids. The CDR3 here is CASNRAVDRGMNTEAFF. The CDR3 region has the DNA TGCGCCAGCAACCGTGCCGTAGACAGGGGCATGAACACTGAAGCTTTCTTT.

This rearrangement joins TRBV10-3 to TRBJ1-1; D is possibly TRBD1 (6 bases). CDR3 size: 15 residues. Germline CDR1 ENHRY, CDR2 SYGVKD. V lost 4 bases and J 0 bases, leaving 12 bases between the germline ends. CDR3 loop: CAISVAGAMNTEAFF. CDR3 DNA sequence: TGTGCCATCAGTGTGGCAGGGGCCATGAACACTGAAGCTTTCTTT.